This is a list of T cell receptor beta chains from one sample in a study of cytomegalovirus exposure and HLA in healthy donors. The protocol was immunoSEQ multiplex PCR, while the TCRdb copy is restricted to in-frame clones and leaves out a portion. The sample includes 160,000 or so clones, roughly 84% of them seen just once. The sample consisted of PBMCs. All receptors derive from a man aged 30 to 45 in good health and CMV-seropositive. Both conserved end residues are part of each CDR3.

TRBJ2-7	TRBV13	CASSPTGFSYEQYF
TRBJ1-2	TRBV2	CASMYSSGNYGYTF
TRBJ1-6	TRBV30	CASTFGKTLHF
TRBJ2-7	TRBV7-2	CASSLDGRPAYEQYF
TRBJ1-6	TRBV5-1	CASSLGQASNSPLHF
TRBJ1-4	TRBV30	CAWSDGALNEKLFF
TRBJ1-4	TRBV19	CASSLDQGNGEKLFF
TRBJ2-3	TRBV30	CACLIAGAPDTQYF
TRBJ1-3	TRBV28	CASRVDIGSGNTIYF
TRBJ2-7	TRBV4-3	CASSQSLENYEQYF
TRBJ2-7	TRBV5-1	CASSLGGQLIIDEQYF
TRBJ1-5	TRBV6-4	CASSEQSNQPQHF
TRBJ1-5	TRBV27	CASSRGNSNQPQHF
TRBJ1-5	TRBV2	CASGDRDRSNQPQHF
TRBJ2-7	TRBV7-8	CASGLRRGGYEQYF
TRBJ2-5	TRBV30	CAWRTSGRQTQYF
TRBJ1-1	TRBV2	CASRGRTGTEAFF
TRBJ1-6	TRBV6-5	CASSQTLGLGSPLHF
TRBJ2-3	TRBV7-3	CASSLRGAMTDTQYF
TRBJ2-2	TRBV29-1	CSVIGQVNTGELFF
TRBJ2-3	TRBV5-4	CASSAGTSGLTDTQYF
TRBJ2-3	TRBV6-4	CASSEKAGGSTDTQYF
TRBJ2-3	TRBV7-2	CASAGQGVDTQYF
TRBJ1-3	TRBV30	CAWSVGHSGNTIYF
TRBJ1-1	TRBV10-3	CAISEFEQGATEAFF
TRBJ2-1	TRBV2	CASSYSDSHNEQFF
TRBJ2-1	TRBV7-2	CASSLARTGYNEQFF
TRBJ2-2	TRBV7-3	CASSLGQVLNTGELFF
TRBJ1-5	TRBV7-2	CASSPDRGLRNQPQHF
TRBJ2-3	TRBV7-8	CASSSGTSSDTQYF
TRBJ2-1	TRBV11-3	CASSSSSGSRNEQFF
TRBJ1-2	TRBV27	CASSLYREGYGYTF
TRBJ2-7	TRBV30	CAWSGTGDYEQYF
TRBJ1-2	TRBV7-8	CASSWGDYGYTF
TRBJ2-2	TRBV19	CASSRAGPNTGELFF
TRBJ2-2	TRBV6-1	CASSLTSDGTGELFF
TRBJ2-2	TRBV9	CASSVTGQGNTGELFF
TRBJ2-3	TRBV4-1	CASTKPSLAGAGDTQYF
TRBJ1-1	TRBV5-1	CASSSTGVTEAFF
TRBJ2-7	TRBV28	CASSLGRGWDRGDEQYF